The 13 T cell receptor beta chains reported below all come from one sample, sequenced in a study of spatial heterogeneity in lung cancer (dated by TCRdb to about 2019). The library was produced with 5' RACE. TCRdb records NextSeq 500 as the sequencer. TCRdb itself trimmed the public reads at Q25 with fastp, ran MiXCR and retained productive beta chains. Rows with one shared CDR3 protein collapse into an entry with the most common genes and DNA. Counted in this sample were fewer than 55,000 distinct CDR3 sequences; 6% to 9.5% of them appeared once. The ten biggest clones cover about 13% of the sample. The time point label here, explained by the study, means: sample taken at primary tumor resection. TCR sequencing used whole RNA extracted from tumor and nontumor lung tissue, or from cryopreserved PBMC samples, without cell sorting. The material sequenced was PBMCs, taken at surgery. Receptors originate from a female donor with early-stage non-small cell lung cancer.

The J gene is TRBJ1-2, the V gene TRBV24-1; D is ambiguous. The V and J ends lost 3 bases and 1 base respectively, with 8 bases between them. The germline V gene has CDR1 KGHDR and CDR2 SFDVKD. The CDR3 is 14 residues long. DNA for the CDR3: TGTGCCACCAGTGATCCCGGCCTTAACTATGGCTACACCTTC. It encodes CATSDPGLNYGYTF.

This clonotype came up many times. The chain couples TRBV10-3 to TRBJ2-1, with 7 bases lining up with TRBD2. Germline V gene sequence: CDR1 ENHRY, CDR2 SYGVKD. Trimming removed 7 bases from V and 0 bases from J; junction bases left unmatched: 12. The CDR3 is 17 residues long. CDR3 protein: CAITPTSSAISYNEQFF. CDR3 sequence (DNA): TGTGCCATCACCCCGACTAGCTCCGCAATCTCCTACAATGAGCAGTTCTTC.

This clonotype occurred many times. J is TRBJ1-2 and V is TRBV7-9; D uncertain. This CDR3 region has 14 residues. Germline assignment: CDR1 SEHNR and CDR2 FQNEAQ (reference sequence). The V end was cut by 5 bases, the J end by 6 bases, with 16 bases between. CDR3 in DNA: TGTGCCAGCAGCCATGGGGTCCCCGGGGATGGCTACACCTTC. This gives the protein CASSHGVPGDGYTF.

The rearrangement joins TRBV30 to TRBJ2-7, with TRBD1 identical over 9 bases. Germline V gives CDR1 GTSNPN, CDR2 SVGIG (reference sequence). The CDR3 totals 14 residues. V dropped 1 base and J dropped 1; count of bases not matched to a gene: 2. The CDR3 is CAWSGGQGSYEQYF. As DNA, the CDR3 is TGTGCCTGGAGTGGGGGACAGGGATCCTACGAGCAGTACTTC.

This clonotype showed up many times. This rearrangement joins TRBV2 to TRBJ1-2, with no clear D. V dropped 7 bases and J dropped 0 bases, with 15 bases sitting between them. The CDR3 has 15 residues. Germline V lookup: CDR1 SNHLY, CDR2 FYNNEI. The CDR3 nucleotides read TGTGCCAGCAAGGGCCAGGCTTTAGCTAACTATGGCTACACCTTC. Protein: CASKGQALANYGYTF.

This clonotype was seen many times. The genes are TRBV30 and TRBJ1-2, with TRBD1 as a possible D gene (6 bases). Germline V lookup: CDR1 GTSNPN, CDR2 SVGIG (reference sequence). Trimming took off 7 bases at V and 8 bases at J, with 17 bases between the two ends. There are 12 residues in the CDR3. CDR3 nucleotides: TGTGCCTTAGCAGGGGTGAAGGAAGGCTACACCTTC. Residues: CALAGVKEGYTF.

This clonotype was seen only a few times. The chain recombines TRBV7-2 with TRBJ2-3; TRBD1 matches at 10 bases. V shed 1 base and J 8 bases; nucleotides not matched to a gene: 6. Looked up from germline, CDR1 is SGHTA and CDR2 is FQGNSA. This CDR3 is built from 15 residues. The CDR3 is CASSLEGQGLGTQYF. The CDR3, as DNA: TGTGCCAGCAGCTTAGAGGGACAGGGGTTGGGTACGCAGTATTTT.

This clonotype was detected ten times or more. This chain connects TRBV6-5 to TRBJ2-2; the D is unclear. Trimming pared 3 bases from V and 6 bases from J, leaving 5 bases between. The V gene's germline CDR1 is MNHEY and CDR2 SVGAGI. The CDR3 totals 12 residues. The CDR3 region is CASSYLSGELFF. CDR3 in DNA: TGTGCCAGCAGTTATCTGTCCGGGGAGCTGTTTTTT.

The chain carries TRBV2 and TRBJ1-4; D call uncertain. CDR3 length equals 15 residues. The ends were cut back, 2 bases at V and 8 bases at J, with 15 bases in the middle. Looked up from germline, CDR1 is SNHLY and CDR2 is FYNNEI. CDR3 in DNA: TGTGCCAGCAGTGAAAAGTTGGGCAGTTGGGAAAAACTGTTTTTT. It specifies CASSEKLGSWEKLFF.

This clonotype showed up just a few times. This chain connects TRBV29-1 to TRBJ1-2; 7 positions match TRBD1. J lost 7 bases, V lost 6 bases, and 8 bases had no gene match. Germline V gene lookup returns CDR1 SQVTM and CDR2 ANQGSEA. This CDR3 spans 12 amino acids. The DNA of the CDR3 is TGCAGCGTCACGACAGGGTTACGTGGCTACACCTTC. It codes for CSVTTGLRGYTF.

This clonotype was detected ten times or more. The V and J genes are TRBV24-1 and TRBJ2-1; D may be TRBD2 (6 bases). Trimming removed 2 bases at V and 5 bases at J, with 9 bases between. Germline V gene lookup returns CDR1 KGHDR and CDR2 SFDVKD. The CDR3 spans 14 residues. The CDR3 DNA sequence: TGTGCCACCAGTGATTGGGACTCAAACAATGAGCAGTTCTTC. This gives the protein CATSDWDSNNEQFF.

Only a few counts were recorded for this clonotype. The rearrangement links TRBV19 to TRBJ1-2; 10 bases map to TRBD1. Germline assignment: CDR1 LNHDA and CDR2 SQIVND (reference sequence). V lost 4 bases to trimming and J lost 3 bases; unmatched junction nucleotides: 5. This CDR3 region has 15 residues. CDR3 loop: CASSRQGAYDYGYTF. The CDR3 nucleotides read TGTGCCAGTAGTAGACAGGGGGCGTATGACTATGGCTACACCTTC. The full variable domain, its missing parts supplied by reference TRBV19 and TRBJ1-2, is DGGITQSPKYLFRKEGQNVTLSCEQNLNHDAMYWYRQDPGQGLRLIYYSQIVNDFQKGDIAEGYSVSREKKESFPLTVTSAQKNPTAFYLCASSRQGAYDYGYTFGSGTRLTVV.

The chain combines TRBV7-2 with TRBJ2-5; 10 bases match TRBD1. V was clipped by 5 bases and J by 5 bases; unmatched bases: 11. There are 16 residues in the CDR3. Germline V lookup: CDR1 SGHTA, CDR2 FQGNSA. The CDR3 loop reads CASSPSLGQGEETQYF. The CDR3, as DNA: TGTGCCAGCAGCCCAAGCCTAGGACAGGGGGAGGAGACCCAGTACTTC.